This TCR beta chain was sequenced in a study of shared clonotypes between healthy human individuals. About the research overall: A couple of women and a few men aged 18 to 49 made up the donors.

Libraries were prepared by immunoSEQ multiplex PCR; TCRdb keeps only in-frame clonotypes and omits some of them. Altogether some 1,900,000 clones are present, about 95% being singletons, with the ten largest covering less than 1.5%. Study results and limitations: Generation probabilities were higher for clonotypes shared across all four sorted-subset donors than for unshared ones. Across a handful of donors, naive CD4 shared around 5.4%, naive CD8 about 3.2%, memory CD4 roughly 2.3%, memory CD8 around 0.42%. How much donors shared clonotypes was expected to be affected by sequencing depth.

It was CD45RO-negative cells, positively selected for CCR7, that made up naive CD8 cells, with terminally differentiated effector memory CD45RA+ cells excluded. A remark on this clone: Its antigen remains unknown.

CDR3 length equals 14 residues. With V trimmed by 2 bases and J by 3 bases, 2 bases remained unmatched. From germline, CDR1 is MNHNY and CDR2 SVGAGI (reference sequence). Sequenced: naive CD8+ T cells sorted from blood. The V gene is TRBV6-6, the J gene TRBJ2-7; 9 bases fit TRBD2. The clonotype was recovered from a man between 18 and 29 years old in good health. For the CDR3, the DNA is TGTGCCAGCAGTTACGGAGCGGGAGGCTACGAGCAGTACTTC. This codes for CASSYGAGGYEQYF.